The 32 T cell receptor beta chains listed next were all sequenced from one sample in a study of a mutant IDH1 vaccine in newly diagnosed glioma. Indicated time point: week 47, end of study. In the vaccine, a single dose held 300 ug of the mutant IDH1 20-mer peptide, along with topical imiquimod. These receptors' targets are unknown. Some clones are missing from TCRdb's copy, which holds only in-frame ones; the method was immunoSEQ multiplex PCR. The sample has about 50,000 clones; approximately 88% are singletons. The sample in question was PBMCs, obtained from a glioma patient whose treatment included an IDH1 peptide vaccine. These TCRs come from a woman aged 25-40 years with glioma. Some clones in this sample may be carry-over from other donors' samples.

V and J are TRBV29-1 and TRBJ2-1; tentatively, D is TRBD1 (6 bases). V shed 4 bases and J shed 5 bases, with 12 bases lying between them. Germline CDR1 SQVTM, CDR2 ANQGSEA. The CDR3 runs to 13 residues. CDR3 sequence reads: CSVVDSVNNEQFF. The CDR3 DNA sequence: TGCAGCGTTGTGGACAGCGTCAACAATGAGCAGTTCTTC.

This clone was counted a single time. The chain employs TRBV5-4 and TRBJ2-1; D not resolved. Trimming took off 2 bases at V and 4 bases at J, with 7 bases between the two ends. The germline CDR1 and CDR2 sequences are SGHNT and YYREEE (reference sequence). CDR3 length: 13 residues. This chain's CDR3 is CASSLGEYNEQFF. CDR3 in DNA: TGTGCCAGCAGCTTAGGCGAGTACAATGAGCAGTTCTTC.

V gene TRBV10-3 combines with J gene TRBJ2-1; possibly TRBD1 or TRBD2 for D (6 bases each). In germline, CDR1 is ENHRY, CDR2 SYGVKD. Trimming shortened V by 7 bases and J by 6 bases, and 13 bases separated the two germline ends. The CDR3 runs to 13 residues. CDR3 residues: CAIKVGGFNEQFF. The CDR3 DNA sequence: TGTGCCATCAAGGTGGGGGGCTTCAATGAGCAGTTCTTC.

The J gene is TRBJ2-7, the V gene TRBV10-1; D unresolved. The CDR3 totals 13 residues. V was trimmed by 4 bases and J by 3 bases, leaving 10 bases between them. CDR1 and CDR2 (germline): WNHNN, SYGVQD (reference sequence). The CDR3 here is CASSVDPNYEQYF. DNA for the CDR3: TGCGCCAGCAGTGTAGACCCAAACTACGAGCAGTACTTC.

The chain is built from TRBV7-9 and TRBJ2-7, with 8 positions matching TRBD1. The germline V gene encodes CDR1 SEHNR and CDR2 FQNEAQ (reference sequence). This CDR3 contains 13 residues. The trim removed 6 bases at V and 1 base at J, leaving 2 bases unmatched. The CDR3 here is CASSGQGSYEQYF. The CDR3, as DNA: TGTGCCAGCAGTGGACAGGGATCCTACGAGCAGTACTTC.

This chain connects TRBV30 to TRBJ2-1; 8 bases are shared with TRBD2. This CDR3 spans 15 amino acids. The V and J ends lost 3 bases and 10 bases, in that order; junction bases with no gene match: 14. Germline V gene lookup returns CDR1 GTSNPN and CDR2 SVGIG (reference sequence). The CDR3 bases are TGTGCCTGGAGCCTTGCGGGACTAGTCATATACGAGCAGTTCTTC. This translates into CAWSLAGLVIYEQFF.

The CDR3 DNA reads TGCGCCAGCAGCCAAGAGGTGGCGACAGGTTCCTACGAGCAGTACTTC. Its translation: CASSQEVATGSYEQYF. The J gene is TRBJ2-7, the V gene TRBV4-1; D is possibly TRBD1 (6 bases). Germline CDR1 and CDR2: MGHRA and YSYEKL. Trimming removed 0 bases from V and 1 base from J, with 13 bases in between. CDR3 length: 16 residues.

The chain is built from TRBV7-9 and TRBJ2-7, with a possible D match to TRBD1 (5 bases). Per germline, CDR1 SEHNR and CDR2 FQNEAQ (reference sequence). There are 17 residues in the CDR3. V dropped 1 base and J dropped 2 bases, with 18 bases sitting between them. The CDR3 DNA is TGTGCCAGCAGCTTAGTTAGGACCCCGACAGCTCCCTACGAGCAGTACTTC. Translated: CASSLVRTPTAPYEQYF.

This clone is labeled as medium-sized (0.01 to 0.1%). The V and J genes are TRBV19 and TRBJ2-3; TRBD2 matches at 12 bases. There are 15 residues in the CDR3. The V gene end was trimmed by 7 bases and the J gene end by 4 bases; junction bases not matched to a gene: 6. CDR1 and CDR2 (germline): LNHDA, SQIVND (reference sequence). CDR3 loop: CASKVTSGSSDTQYF. The CDR3 region has the DNA TGTGCCAGTAAGGTGACTAGCGGGAGCTCAGATACGCAGTATTTT.

The J gene is TRBJ2-7, the V gene TRBV6-5, with TRBD1 identical over 8 bases. The germline V gene has CDR1 MNHEY and CDR2 SVGAGI. With 6 bases clipped from V and 3 bases from J, the junction kept 7 bases outside the gene matches. This CDR3 comprises 14 residues. The CDR3 coding sequence is TGTGCCAGCAGGAAGGACAGGGAACTCTACGAGCAGTACTTC. Its protein is CASRKDRELYEQYF.

This rearrangement joins TRBV10-1 to TRBJ2-7; D not certain. CDR1 WNHNN and CDR2 SYGVQD come from the germline V gene (reference sequence). CDR3 length: 14 residues. V gave up 6 bases and J gave up 3 bases, with 15 bases separating them. CDR3 sequence (DNA): TGCGCCAGCAGCCCTAGGGCCTTGGGCTACGAGCAGTACTTC. Residues: CASSPRALGYEQYF.

V gene TRBV2 combines with J gene TRBJ2-3; D is possibly TRBD2 (6 bases). V was pared by 2 bases and J by 5 bases, with 14 bases between. Germline V lookup: CDR1 SNHLY, CDR2 FYNNEI. The CDR3 loop spans 15 amino acids. For the CDR3, the DNA is TGTGCCAGCAGTGAAATTGTAGGCGGGGAAGATACGCAGTATTTT. This translates into CASSEIVGGEDTQYF. The variable domain in full, with the rest retrieved from reference TRBV2 and TRBJ2-3, is EPEVTQTPSHQVTQMGQEVILRCVPISNHLYFYWYRQILGQKVEFLVSFYNNEISEKSEIFDDQFSVERPDGSNFTLKIRSTKLEDSAMYFCASSEIVGGEDTQYFGPGTRLTVL.

The chain recombines TRBV27 with TRBJ2-5; perhaps TRBD2 as D (5 bases). Germline CDR1 is MNHEY and CDR2 is SMNVEV (reference sequence). This CDR3 is 14 amino acids long. V lost 5 bases to trimming and J lost 1 base, with 11 bases between them. CDR3 loop: CASSPSGSQETQYF. The CDR3 DNA follows: TGTGCCAGCAGTCCCTCGGGGAGCCAAGAGACCCAGTACTTC.

This rearrangement joins TRBV23-1 to TRBJ1-2; 8 bases map to TRBD1. TRBV23-1 is flagged as an ORF with uncertain function. The CDR3 contains 15 residues. The V segment lost 2 bases and the J segment 1 base; nucleotides outside the gene matches: 3. This CDR3 reads CASSQRQGCNYGYTF. The CDR3 DNA sequence: TGCGCCAGCAGTCAAAGACAGGGGTGTAACTATGGCTACACCTTC.

This chain uses TRBV13 with TRBJ1-5, with a possible D match to TRBD1 (6 bases). Germline V CDR1 and CDR2: PRHDT, FYEKMQ (reference sequence). V was clipped by 5 bases and J by 4 bases, with 12 bases between them. The CDR3 length is 14 residues. CDR3 loop: CASSHGQRNQPQHF. As DNA, the CDR3 is TGTGCCAGCAGCCATGGACAGAGGAATCAGCCCCAGCATTTT.

The chain joins TRBV14 to TRBJ2-7; D unresolved. In germline, CDR1 is SGHDN, CDR2 FVKESK. V dropped 1 base and J dropped 6 bases, with 19 bases sitting between them. This CDR3 contains 16 residues. CDR3 bases: TGTGCCAGCAGCCAAGTTCCCGTAGGCTACACCGCCGAGCAGTACTTC. This translates into CASSQVPVGYTAEQYF.

In this sample, this clone turned up a few times. The J gene is TRBJ1-2, the V gene TRBV7-2; maybe TRBD1 (5 bases). Trimming shortened V by 2 bases and J by 8 bases, and 12 bases separated the two germline ends. CDR1 is SGHTA and CDR2 is FQGNSA in the germline V gene. This CDR3 comprises 13 residues. The DNA for the CDR3 is TGTGCCAGCAGCTTAACCCCCTGGGACGGCTACACCTTC. Protein product: CASSLTPWDGYTF.

There are a few counts of this clone. The genes are TRBV4-1 and TRBJ1-1; TRBD1 might be the D (6 bases). Trimming cost V 0 bases and J 5 bases, with 16 bases left between them. The CDR3 is 16 residues long. Germline CDR1 and CDR2: MGHRA and YSYEKL. CDR3 protein: CASSQDIKGGETEAFF. The CDR3 DNA reads as TGCGCCAGCAGCCAAGATATCAAAGGGGGAGAGACTGAAGCTTTCTTT.

The table lists this clone with a few counts. This sequence joins TRBV28 and TRBJ1-1; tentatively, D is TRBD1 (5 bases). CDR3 length: 15 amino acids. Trimming took off 6 bases at V and 3 bases at J, with 17 bases between the two ends. Germline CDR1 and CDR2: MDHEN and SYDVKM. As DNA, the CDR3 is TGTGCCAGCAGCCGCCTCGAAGGGGATGACACTGAAGCTTTCTTT. Protein product: CASSRLEGDDTEAFF.

The gene calls are TRBV29-1 and TRBJ2-7; TRBD2 aligns across 14 bases. The germline V gene encodes CDR1 SQVTM and CDR2 ANQGSEA. The CDR3 has 14 residues. V shed 3 bases, J shed 7 bases, and the junction held 5 bases outside the gene matches. The CDR3 loop is CSVDPGLAGVEQYF. The CDR3 DNA reads as TGCAGCGTTGACCCGGGACTAGCGGGAGTAGAGCAGTACTTC.

The CDR3 sequence is CASSRGGEETQYF. CDR3 DNA: TGTGCCAGCAGCCGGGGGGGGGAAGAGACCCAGTACTTC. The rearrangement links TRBV9 to TRBJ2-5, with 8 bases lining up with TRBD2. The CDR3 is 13 residues long. J gave up 3 bases and V 4 bases, and 2 bases lay outside the gene matches. The germline V gene encodes CDR1 SGDLS and CDR2 YYNGEE.

This chain's CDR3 is CASSFSEGGELFF. CDR3 coding DNA: TGTGCCAGCAGCTTCTCAGAGGGCGGGGAGCTGTTTTTT. V is TRBV7-9 and J is TRBJ2-2; possible D gene TRBD2, 5 bases. The V and J ends lost 3 bases and 7 bases respectively, with 9 bases between them. Germline V gene data show CDR1 as SEHNR and CDR2 as FQNEAQ (reference sequence). The CDR3 has 13 amino acids.

In nucleotides, the CDR3 is TGCAGCGTTGAAGGGACAGGGGTCTCCTACGAGCAGTACTTC. Translation gives CSVEGTGVSYEQYF. The chain combines TRBV29-1 with TRBJ2-7, with 9 nucleotides matching TRBD1. The CDR3 length is 14 residues. Trimming removed 1 base from V and 0 bases from J; junction bases left unmatched: 1. Per the germline V gene, CDR1 is SQVTM and CDR2 is ANQGSEA.

The V gene is TRBV29-1, the J gene TRBJ2-5, with D perhaps TRBD1 (6 bases). Germline CDR1 SQVTM, CDR2 ANQGSEA. Trimming stripped 3 bases from V and 5 bases from J, with 7 bases between. This CDR3 has 11 amino acids. The CDR3 sequence is CSVERGETQYF. The DNA of the CDR3 is TGCAGCGTTGAGAGGGGGGAGACCCAGTACTTC. The full variable domain, completed using reference TRBV29-1 and TRBJ2-5, is SAVISQKPSRDICQRGTSLTIQCQVDSQVTMMFWYRQQPGQSLTLIATANQGSEATYESGFVIDKFPISRPNLTFSTLTVSNMSPEDSSIYLCSVERGETQYFGPGTRLLVL.

The rearrangement links TRBV28 to TRBJ1-3; D call uncertain. The CDR3 is 14 amino acids. V was clipped by 8 bases and J by 0 bases, with 11 bases between them. The germline V gene encodes CDR1 MDHEN and CDR2 SYDVKM. The CDR3 nucleotides are TGTGCCAGCCAAGAAGACTTCTCTGGAAACACCATATATTTT. It is translated as CASQEDFSGNTIYF.

This clone was detected a few times. The chain employs TRBV4-2 and TRBJ2-1; 10 nucleotides align to TRBD2. The CDR3 has 16 residues. After removal of 2 bases from V and 1 base from J, the junction contained 2 bases not matched to a gene. Germline V gene data show CDR1 as LGHNA and CDR2 as YNFKEQ. In nucleotides, the CDR3 is TGTGCCAGCAGCCAACGGGGACTAGCGTCCTACAATGAGCAGTTCTTC. Its translation is CASSQRGLASYNEQFF.

The chain joins TRBV27 to TRBJ1-4; 9 nucleotides align to TRBD1. CDR3 length: 14 residues. V dropped 5 bases and J dropped 7; count of bases not matched to a gene: 5. CDR1 is MNHEY and CDR2 is SMNVEV in the germline V gene (reference sequence). The CDR3 DNA is TGTGCCAGCAGTACCAACAGGGGGCGTGAAAAACTGTTTTTT. This translates into CASSTNRGREKLFF.

This clone was observed once. V gene TRBV28 combines with J gene TRBJ2-5; D is uncertain. The CDR3 length is 14 residues. In germline, CDR1 is MDHEN, CDR2 SYDVKM. The V end lost 7 bases, the J end lost 4 bases, and 16 bases lay between the germline ends. The CDR3 loop is CASKGIYPPETQYF. DNA for the CDR3: TGTGCCAGCAAGGGAATCTATCCCCCAGAGACCCAGTACTTC.

This clone was seen once. This chain connects TRBV10-1 to TRBJ2-6; D is uncertain. Germline assignment: CDR1 WNHNN and CDR2 SYGVQD (reference sequence). The V and J ends lost 4 bases and 0 bases respectively, with 7 bases between them. The CDR3 length is 15 residues. This chain's CDR3 is CASSGWASGANVLTF. The CDR3 DNA follows: TGCGCCAGCAGTGGGTGGGCCTCTGGGGCCAACGTCCTGACTTTC.

On this clone: One end of the junction is discordant with germline, which a read error may explain. The chain has TRBV7-7 and TRBJ2-1; tentatively, D is TRBD2 (6 bases). CDR3 length equals 13 residues. Germline CDR1 reads SSHAT; CDR2 reads FNYEAQ (reference sequence). CDR3 sequence: CASSFTAGNEQFF. In DNA form, the CDR3 reads TGTGCTAGCAGCTTCACAGCGGGCAATGAGCAGTTCTTC.

The CDR3 DNA follows: TGCAGCGTTGTCCCCTCGACGGAGTACCAAGAGACCCAGTACTTC. It specifies CSVVPSTEYQETQYF. J is TRBJ2-5 and V is TRBV29-1; unclear D gene. This CDR3 comprises 15 residues. The V end lost 4 bases, the J end lost 0 bases, and 15 bases lay between the germline ends. The germline CDR1 and CDR2 sequences are SQVTM and ANQGSEA.

The chain is built from TRBV5-1 and TRBJ2-7; 8 nucleotides match TRBD2. Germline V gives CDR1 SGHRS, CDR2 YFSETQ. V was clipped by 5 bases and J by 1 base; unmatched bases: 5. This CDR3 comprises 14 residues. The CDR3 sequence: CASRYSSGSYEQYF. CDR3 DNA: TGCGCCAGCAGATATTCTAGCGGGTCCTACGAGCAGTACTTC.